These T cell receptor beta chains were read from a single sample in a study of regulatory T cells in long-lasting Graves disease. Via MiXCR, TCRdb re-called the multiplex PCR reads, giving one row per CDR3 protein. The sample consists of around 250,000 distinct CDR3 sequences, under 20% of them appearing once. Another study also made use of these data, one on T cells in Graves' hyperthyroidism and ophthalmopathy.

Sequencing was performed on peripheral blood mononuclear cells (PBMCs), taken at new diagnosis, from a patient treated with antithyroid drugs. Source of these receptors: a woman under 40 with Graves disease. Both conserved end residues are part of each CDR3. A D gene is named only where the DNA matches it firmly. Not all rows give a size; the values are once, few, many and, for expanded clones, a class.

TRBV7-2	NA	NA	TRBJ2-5	CASSLGRSQETQYF	TGTGCCAGCAGCTTAGGTCGCTCCCAAGAGACCCAGTACTTC
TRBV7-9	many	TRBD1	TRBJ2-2	CASSRQGNTGELFF	TGTGCCAGCAGCAGACAGGGGAACACCGGGGAGCTGTTTTTT
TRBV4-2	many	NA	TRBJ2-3	CASSQNRPDTQYF	TGTGCCAGCAGCCAAAATCGGCCAGATACGCAGTATTTT
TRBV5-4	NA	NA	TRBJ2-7	CASSFEDPWSEQYF	TGTGCCAGCAGCTTTGAGGACCCGTGGTCCGAGCAGTACTTC
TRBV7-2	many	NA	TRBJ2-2	CASSPNRGNTGELFF	TGTGCCAGCAGCCCCAACCGGGGGAACACCGGGGAGCTGTTTTTT
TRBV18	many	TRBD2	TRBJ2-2	CASSPTGGSNTGELFF	TGTGCCAGCTCACCAACGGGGGGTTCGAACACCGGGGAGCTGTTTTTT
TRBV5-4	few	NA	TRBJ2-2	CASSLHGHRAGELFF	TGTGCCAGCAGCTTGCACGGACATAGAGCCGGGGAGCTGTTTTTT
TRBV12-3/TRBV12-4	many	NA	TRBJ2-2	CASTFPGRGNTGELFF	TGTGCCAGCACCTTCCCGGGCAGGGGGAACACCGGGGAGCTGTTTTTT
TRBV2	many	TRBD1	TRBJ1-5	CASRRIQGNQPQHF	TGTGCCAGCAGGAGAATACAGGGGAATCAGCCCCAGCATTTT
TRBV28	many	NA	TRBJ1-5	CASSLYPGSSNQPQHF	TGTGCCAGCAGTTTATATCCAGGGAGCAGCAATCAGCCCCAGCATTTT
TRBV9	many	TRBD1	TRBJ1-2	CASLQGVNYGYTF	TGTGCCAGCCTACAGGGGGTTAACTATGGCTACACCTTC
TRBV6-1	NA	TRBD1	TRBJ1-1	CASSGTGGGTEAFF	TGTGCCAGCAGTGGGACAGGGGGAGGGACTGAAGCTTTCTTT
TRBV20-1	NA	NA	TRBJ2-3	CSARDSFLAPDTQYF	TGCAGTGCTAGAGATTCGTTCCTAGCGCCAGATACGCAGTATTTT
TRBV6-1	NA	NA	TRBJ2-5	CASSPPGSSQETQYF	TGTGCCAGCAGTCCGCCGGGAAGCAGCCAAGAGACCCAGTACTTC
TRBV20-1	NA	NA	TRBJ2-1	CSARAPANGGNQQFF	TGCAGTGCTAGAGCCCCAGCTAATGGGGGAAATCAGCAGTTCTTC
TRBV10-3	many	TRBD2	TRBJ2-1	CAISEYEGLAGYNEQFF	TGTGCCATCAGTGAGTATGAGGGACTAGCCGGGTACAATGAGCAGTTCTTC
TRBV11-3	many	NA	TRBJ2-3	CASSKNPDTQYF	TGTGCCAGCAGCAAAAATCCAGATACGCAGTATTTT
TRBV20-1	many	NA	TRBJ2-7	CSASLLGGGLLEQYF	TGCAGTGCTAGCCTGCTCGGCGGGGGCCTTCTTGAGCAGTACTTC
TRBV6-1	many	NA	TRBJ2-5	CASSDPGLLGGETQYF	TGTGCCAGCAGTGACCCGGGACTCCTAGGTGGAGAGACCCAGTACTTC
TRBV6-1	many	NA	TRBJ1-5	CASRPLFETRADQPQHF	TGTGCCAGCAGACCACTTTTTGAGACACGAGCAGATCAGCCCCAGCATTTT
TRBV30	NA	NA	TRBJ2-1	CAWSVLPYNEQFF	TGTGCCTGGAGTGTACTCCCTTACAATGAGCAGTTCTTC
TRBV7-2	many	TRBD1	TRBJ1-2	CASSQGQVLSYGYTF	TGTGCCAGCAGCCAGGGACAGGTCCTTAGCTATGGCTACACCTTC
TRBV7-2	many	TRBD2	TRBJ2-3	CASSLGLAGGRDTQYF	TGTGCCAGCAGCTTAGGGCTAGCGGGGGGGCGCGATACGCAGTATTTT
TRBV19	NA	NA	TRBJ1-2	CASRTTKGTGWDGYTF	TGTGCCAGTAGAACTACGAAGGGAACAGGGTGGGATGGCTACACCTTC
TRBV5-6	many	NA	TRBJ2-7	CASSPVAVSYEQYF	TGTGCCAGCAGCCCTGTCGCGGTCTCCTACGAGCAGTACTTC
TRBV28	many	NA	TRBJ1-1	CASTTMNTEAFF	TGTGCCAGCACGACTATGAACACTGAAGCTTTCTTT
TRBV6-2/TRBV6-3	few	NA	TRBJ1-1	CASSYRGGYTEAFF	TGTGCCAGCAGTTATAGGGGGGGATACACTGAAGCTTTCTTT
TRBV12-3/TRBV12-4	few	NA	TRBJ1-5	CASSTPSGGRNQPQHF	TGTGCCAGCAGTACCCCGAGCGGGGGACGCAATCAGCCCCAGCATTTT
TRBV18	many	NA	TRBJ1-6	CASSPRGPAANSPLHF	TGTGCCAGCTCACCCCGCGGCCCTGCAGCTAATTCACCCCTCCACTTT
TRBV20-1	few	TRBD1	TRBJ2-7	CSAQDRGHSYEQYF	TGCAGTGCGCAGGACAGGGGTCACTCCTACGAGCAGTACTTC
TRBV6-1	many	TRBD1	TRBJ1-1	CASSGTGVGTEAFF	TGTGCCAGCAGTGGTACAGGGGTGGGCACTGAAGCTTTCTTT
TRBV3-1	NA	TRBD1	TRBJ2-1	CASSPPGTGDEQFF	TGTGCCAGCAGCCCGCCCGGGACAGGCGATGAGCAGTTCTTC
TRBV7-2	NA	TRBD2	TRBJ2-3	CASSVSGVTSYTQYF	TGTGCCAGCAGCGTTAGCGGGGTTACTTCATATACGCAGTATTTT
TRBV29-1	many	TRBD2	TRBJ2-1	CSLSSSGDYNEQFF	TGCAGCTTGAGCTCCAGCGGGGACTACAATGAGCAGTTCTTC
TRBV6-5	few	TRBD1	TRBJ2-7	CASSYVRGQGLFEQYF	TGTGCCAGCAGTTATGTTCGGGGACAGGGACTTTTCGAGCAGTACTTC
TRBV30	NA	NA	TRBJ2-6	CAWTPRGTGANVLTF	TGTGCCTGGACCCCACGGGGGACGGGGGCCAACGTCCTGACTTTC
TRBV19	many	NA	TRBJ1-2	CASSIPGMRLYGYTF	TGTGCCAGTAGTATACCTGGAATGCGGCTCTATGGCTACACCTTC
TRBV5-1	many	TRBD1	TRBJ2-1	CASTKGQGGVGEQFF	TGCGCCAGCACCAAGGGACAGGGGGGAGTGGGTGAGCAGTTCTTC
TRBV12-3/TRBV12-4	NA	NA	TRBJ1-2	CASRPGTAMSYTF	TGTGCCAGCAGACCGGGGACCGCGATGAGCTACACCTTC
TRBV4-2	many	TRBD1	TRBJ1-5	CASSQFGQESNQPQHF	TGTGCCAGCAGCCAATTCGGACAGGAGAGCAATCAGCCCCAGCATTTT
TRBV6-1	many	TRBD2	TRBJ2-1	CASRTGTSNEQFF	TGTGCCAGCAGAACCGGGACTAGCAATGAGCAGTTCTTC
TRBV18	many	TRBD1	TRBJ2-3	CASPGTGGIGADTQYF	TGTGCCAGCCCCGGGACAGGGGGCATCGGTGCAGATACGCAGTATTTT
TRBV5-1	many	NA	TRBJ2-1	CASHVQEPYNEQFF	TGCGCCAGCCACGTACAGGAGCCCTACAATGAGCAGTTCTTC
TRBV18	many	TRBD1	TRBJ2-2	CASSLRTGANTGELFF	TGTGCCAGCTCACTCCGGACAGGGGCGAACACCGGGGAGCTGTTTTTT
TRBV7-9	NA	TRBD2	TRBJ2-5	CASSLTSRGGETRYF	TGTGCCAGCAGCTTAACCTCGCGGGGGGGAGAGACCCGGTACTTC
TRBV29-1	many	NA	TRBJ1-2	CSAGRVGYGYTF	TGCAGCGCAGGACGGGTTGGCTATGGCTACACCTTC
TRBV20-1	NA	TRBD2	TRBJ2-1	CSARQSRGGGVYYEQFF	TGCAGTGCTAGACAAAGTAGGGGCGGGGGGGTGTATTATGAGCAGTTCTTC
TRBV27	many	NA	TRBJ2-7	CASKASSYEQYF	TGTGCCAGCAAAGCGAGCTCCTACGAGCAGTACTTC
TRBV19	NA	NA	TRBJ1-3	CASGQFSFPGNTIYF	TGTGCCAGCGGACAGTTTTCTTTTCCTGGAAACACCATATATTTT
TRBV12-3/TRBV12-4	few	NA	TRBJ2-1	CASSPKNEQFF	TGTGCCAGCAGCCCTAAAAATGAGCAGTTCTTC
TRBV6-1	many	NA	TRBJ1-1	CASSAAARTEAFF	TGTGCCAGCAGTGCGGCCGCGAGGACTGAAGCTTTCTTT
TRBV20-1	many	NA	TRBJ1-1	CSARDPTVNTEAFF	TGCAGTGCTAGAGACCCGACAGTGAACACTGAAGCTTTCTTT
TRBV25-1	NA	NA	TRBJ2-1	CGSSEETRGNEQFF	TGTGGCAGCAGTGAAGAGACCAGAGGCAATGAGCAGTTCTTC
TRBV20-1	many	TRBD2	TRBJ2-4	CSARAALAGPLGAKNIQYF	TGCAGTGCTAGGGCCGCACTAGCGGGGCCCTTGGGAGCCAAAAACATTCAGTACTTC
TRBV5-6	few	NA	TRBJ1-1	CASSLENRLEAFF	TGTGCCAGCAGCTTGGAGAACAGGCTTGAAGCTTTCTTT
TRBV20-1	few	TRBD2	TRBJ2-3	CSAPGGSTDTQYF	TGCAGTGCCCCGGGGGGGTCCACAGATACGCAGTATTTT
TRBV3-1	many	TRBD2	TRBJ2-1	CASSRGRGYNEQFF	TGTGCCAGCAGCCGAGGGCGGGGGTACAATGAGCAGTTCTTC
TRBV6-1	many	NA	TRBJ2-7	CASMQRQGSSYEQYF	TGTGCCAGCATGCAACGCCAGGGGTCCTCCTACGAGCAGTACTTC
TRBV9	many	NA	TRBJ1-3	CASSVQGASSGNTIYF	TGTGCCAGCAGCGTCCAAGGGGCGAGCTCTGGAAACACCATATATTTT